This is a list of T cell receptor beta chains from one sample in a study of Ad26.COV2.S vaccination and SARS-CoV-2 variants. Using immunoSEQ multiplex PCR, the repertoire was profiled, and TCRdb retains in-frame clones only, with some absent. The sample has a few hundred thousand clones, approximately 83% seen once; the top ten hold nearly 7.5%. Sample: peripheral blood, taken in a trial of Ad26.COV2.S vaccine versus placebo. These receptors all stem from a person between 18 and 60 years old who received the Ad26.COV2.S COVID-19 vaccine or a placebo. Both conserved end residues are part of each CDR3. A D gene is named only where the DNA matches it firmly. A clone size is listed for some rows: how often the clone was seen (once, few, many), or a class if it is expanded.

TRBV2	NA	TRBD2	TRBJ2-5	TGTGCCAGCAGTGAAGCTACGGGACTAGCGGGGGCCCAAGAGACCCAGTACTTC	CASSEATGLAGAQETQYF
TRBV10-3	NA	TRBD1	TRBJ2-1	TGTGCCATCAGTGGGCAGGGGGCTTTCTACAATGAGCAGTTCTTC	CAISGQGAFYNEQFF
TRBV19	NA	TRBD1	TRBJ1-3	TGTGCCAGCTGCGACAGGGGAGGTGGAAACACCATATATTTT	CASCDRGGGNTIYF
TRBV21-1	NA	NA	TRBJ1-1	TGTGCCAGCGACAGGGGCGTTGGGCAGTTTGAAGCTTTCTTT	CASDRGVGQFEAFF
TRBV7-9	NA	NA	TRBJ2-5	TGTGCCAGCAGCTTCGGATCGGGGACGATTCAAGAGACCCAGTACTTC	CASSFGSGTIQETQYF
TRBV2	NA	NA	TRBJ1-3	TGTGCCAGCAGTAACCGGTATGAGGGGTCTGGAAACACCATATATTTT	CASSNRYEGSGNTIYF
TRBV9	NA	TRBD1	TRBJ2-1	TGTGCCAGCAGCGTAGTATCGAGCAGGGGGCACAATGAGCAGTTCTTC	CASSVVSSRGHNEQFF
TRBV2	NA	TRBD1	TRBJ1-6	TGTGCCAGCGGGGGGACAGGGACTTCACCCCTCCACTTT	CASGGTGTSPLHF
TRBV18	NA	TRBD1	TRBJ1-1	TGTGCCAGCTCACCAACAGCCGGGACAGGGGGGAGAGCTTTCTTT	CASSPTAGTGGRAFF
TRBV6-5	once	NA	TRBJ2-1	TGTGCCAGCAGTCCCCGGGGTGGAGGACGCAATGAGCAGTTCTTC	CASSPRGGGRNEQFF
TRBV5-1	NA	TRBD1	TRBJ1-2	TGCGCCAGCAGCGAAGCCGGGACAGGAGGATATGGCTACACCTTC	CASSEAGTGGYGYTF
TRBV6-2/TRBV6-3	NA	TRBD2	TRBJ2-1	TGTGCCAGCAGTTACATGGCTAGCGGGGACAATGAGCAGTTCTTC	CASSYMASGDNEQFF
TRBV11-3	NA	NA	TRBJ2-3	TGTGCCAGCAGCTTAGATACTGCTCCGGGAGCTGTGTCAGATACGCAGTATTTT	CASSLDTAPGAVSDTQYF
TRBV7-6	NA	TRBD2	TRBJ2-3	TGTGCCAGCAGCACCCTCCCAGCGGGAAGCACAGATACGCAGTATTTT	CASSTLPAGSTDTQYF
TRBV5-1	NA	TRBD2	TRBJ2-1	TGCGCCAGCACATCTAGCGGGAGTGTGTCCTACAATGAGCAGTTCTTC	CASTSSGSVSYNEQFF
TRBV6-5	NA	TRBD2	TRBJ2-7	TGTGCCACCACCTCTAGCGGGGGCGAGCAGTACTTC	CATTSSGGEQYF
TRBV9	NA	NA	TRBJ2-1	TGTGCCAGCAGCCCCCGACTGGTCGGAGTGGGTGAGCAGTTCTTC	CASSPRLVGVGEQFF
TRBV7-2	NA	NA	TRBJ2-7	TGTGCCAGCAGCTCTAGACGTGCCTACGAGCAGTACTTC	CASSSRRAYEQYF
TRBV29-1	NA	NA	TRBJ1-2	TGCAGCGCTCCGGTAGGAGACTATGGCTACACCTTC	CSAPVGDYGYTF
TRBV5-6	NA	NA	TRBJ1-2	TGTGCCAGCAGCTCTAAAACTGTAAAGGGGAAGGAAGGCTACACCTTC	CASSSKTVKGKEGYTF
TRBV3-1/TRBV3-2	NA	NA	TRBJ2-2	TGTGCCAGCAGCCAAATCATTAACACCGGGGAGCTGTTTTTT	CASSQIINTGELFF